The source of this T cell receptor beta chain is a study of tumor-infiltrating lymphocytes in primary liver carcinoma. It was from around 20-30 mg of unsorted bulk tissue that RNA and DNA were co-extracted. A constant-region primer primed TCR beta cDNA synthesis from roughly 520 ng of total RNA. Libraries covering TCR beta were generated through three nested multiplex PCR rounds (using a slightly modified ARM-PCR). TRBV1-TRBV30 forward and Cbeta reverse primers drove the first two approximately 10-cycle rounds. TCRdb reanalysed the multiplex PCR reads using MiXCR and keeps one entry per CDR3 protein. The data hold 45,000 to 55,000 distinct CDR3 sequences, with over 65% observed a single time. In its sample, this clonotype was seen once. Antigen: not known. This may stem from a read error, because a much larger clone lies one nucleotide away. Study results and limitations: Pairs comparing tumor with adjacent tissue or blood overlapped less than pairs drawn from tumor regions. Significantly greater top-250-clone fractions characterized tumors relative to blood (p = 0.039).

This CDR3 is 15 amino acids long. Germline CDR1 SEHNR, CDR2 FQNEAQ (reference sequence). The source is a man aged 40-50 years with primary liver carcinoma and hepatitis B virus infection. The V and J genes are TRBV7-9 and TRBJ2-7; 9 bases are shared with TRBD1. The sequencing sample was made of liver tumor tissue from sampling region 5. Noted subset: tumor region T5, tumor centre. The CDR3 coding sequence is TGTGCCAACAGCTTACCGGGACAGGGTACCTACGAGCAGTACTTC. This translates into CANSLPGQGTYEQYF.